The 13 T cell receptor beta chains in this list originate from one sample, sequenced in a study of cytomegalovirus exposure and HLA in healthy donors. 60 Vbeta and 13 Jbeta primers were used in PCR. The data were produced by immunoSEQ multiplex PCR, yet TCRdb's version contains in-frame clones alone and is incomplete. The data contain 100,000 to 150,000 clones, approximately 75% of them seen just once; the ten biggest clones take up 2.5% to 3.5%. Sequencing used PBMCs. The receptors derive from a woman aged 50 to 65 in good health and CMV-seronegative.

The chain joins TRBV7-2 to TRBJ2-1; D perhaps matches TRBD1 (5 bases). The CDR3 runs 13 residues. Germline-derived CDR1 and CDR2 are SGHTA and FQGNSA. With 6 bases removed from V and 7 bases from J, the gap between germline ends came to 13 bases. The DNA of the CDR3 is TGTGCCAGCAGTATCCAGCCAGGGAATGAGCAGTTCTTC. Amino acids: CASSIQPGNEQFF. The whole variable domain, remainder taken from reference TRBV7-2 and TRBJ2-1, is GAGVSQSPSNKVTEKGKDVELRCDPISGHTALYWYRQSLGQGLEFLIYFQGNSAPDKSGLPSDRFSAERTGGSVSTLTIQRTQQEDSAVYLCASSIQPGNEQFFGPGTRLTVL.

This clone was seen more than once but under ten times. The chain is built from TRBV19 and TRBJ2-2; the D is unclear. The germline gives CDR1 LNHDA, CDR2 SQIVND (reference sequence). The CDR3 runs to 11 residues. V dropped 8 bases and J dropped 6 bases, with 7 bases sitting between them. The CDR3 region has the DNA TGTGCCAGTTTCAGTCCCGGGGAGCTGTTTTTT. Its translation is CASFSPGELFF.

In this sample, this clone turned up a few times. The chain uses TRBV6-1 and TRBJ1-4; 10 nucleotides line up with TRBD1. This CDR3 is built from 14 residues. Germline CDR1 reads MNHNS; CDR2 reads SASEGT. With V trimmed by 8 bases and J by 8 bases, 8 bases remained unmatched. DNA for the CDR3: TGTGCCAGCGACCCCGGGACAGGGGTCGAAAAACTGTTTTTT. Translation: CASDPGTGVEKLFF.

This clone was detected only a few times. The chain's CDR3 is CASSPPAGANYNEQFF. The CDR3, as DNA: TGTGCCAGCAGCCCTCCCGCGGGAGCGAACTACAATGAGCAGTTCTTC. This chain uses TRBV4-2 with TRBJ2-1; 7 positions agree with TRBD2. Germline CDR1 LGHNA, CDR2 YNFKEQ. The ends lost 4 bases at V and 3 bases at J; junction bases unmatched: 9. The CDR3 is 16 amino acids.

This rearrangement joins TRBV2 to TRBJ2-1, with 14 bases aligning to TRBD2. The CDR3 runs to 14 residues. Germline trimming cut 4 bases from V and 7 bases from J; bases unmatched to any gene: 0. Germline CDR1 reads SNHLY; CDR2 reads FYNNEI. This CDR3 is CASSGTSGRNEQFF. In DNA form, the CDR3 reads TGTGCCAGCAGTGGGACTAGCGGGAGGAATGAGCAGTTCTTC. The whole variable domain, filled in from reference TRBV2 and TRBJ2-1, reads EPEVTQTPSHQVTQMGQEVILRCVPISNHLYFYWYRQILGQKVEFLVSFYNNEISEKSEIFDDQFSVERPDGSNFTLKIRSTKLEDSAMYFCASSGTSGRNEQFFGPGTRLTVL.

The chain joins TRBV7-2 to TRBJ2-2; 7 nucleotides match TRBD1. The CDR3 is 16 amino acids. V lost 2 bases, J lost 2 bases, and 5 bases stayed unmatched. Germline CDR1 is SGHTA and CDR2 is FQGNSA. In DNA form, the CDR3 reads TGTGCCAGCAGCTTATTTTCAGGGGGTAACACCGGGGAGCTGTTTTTT. Translated, it gives CASSLFSGGNTGELFF.

V usage is TRBV28 and J usage is TRBJ1-6; 7 nucleotides match TRBD1. CDR3 length: 15 amino acids. CDR1 MDHEN and CDR2 SYDVKM come from the germline V gene. With V trimmed by 5 bases and J by 8 bases, 9 bases remained unmatched. CDR3 coding DNA: TGTGCCAGCAGTGGCAGACAGGGACGCCATTCACCCCTCCACTTT. Amino acid sequence: CASSGRQGRHSPLHF.

The CDR3 DNA sequence: TGTGCCAGCAGCAATACGACAGCCATCACAGATACGCAGTATTTT. Translation gives CASSNTTAITDTQYF. The chain recombines TRBV7-2 with TRBJ2-3, with a tentative D call TRBD1 (5 bases). Germline V gives CDR1 SGHTA, CDR2 FQGNSA. V lost 5 bases and J lost 2, with 14 bases in between. This CDR3 contains 15 residues.

The chain uses TRBV9 and TRBJ1-1, with D possibly TRBD1 on 6 matching bases. The germline V and J ends were trimmed by 0 bases and 11 bases, with 11 bases remaining between them. The CDR3 loop spans 12 amino acids. Looked up from germline, CDR1 is SGDLS and CDR2 is YYNGEE. In DNA, the CDR3 is TGTGCCAGCAGCGTAGGGGCAGGGGATGCTTTCTTT. Translating gives CASSVGAGDAFF.

The gene calls are TRBV5-4 and TRBJ2-1, with 13 nucleotides matching TRBD2. Losses at the gene ends were 4 bases for V and 6 bases for J; bases not matched to a gene: 7. Germline V gene data show CDR1 as SGHNT and CDR2 as YYREEE (reference sequence). This CDR3 region has 16 residues. The CDR3 DNA reads as TGTGCCAGCAGCCTATTCGGACTAGCGGGAGTCAATGAGCAGTTCTTC. Protein: CASSLFGLAGVNEQFF.

V and J are TRBV19 and TRBJ2-7; 10 bases line up with TRBD1. In germline, CDR1 is LNHDA, CDR2 SQIVND (reference sequence). CDR3 size: 13 residues. The J segment lost 4 bases and the V segment lost 9 bases, leaving 6 bases of the junction unmatched. CDR3 bases: TGTGCCAGGGGGGACAGGGGAGGTTACGAGCAGTACTTC. Protein product: CARGDRGGYEQYF.

This chain joins TRBV30 and TRBJ1-6; weak D call: TRBD1 (6 bases). Germline V gives CDR1 GTSNPN, CDR2 SVGIG (reference sequence). The length of the CDR3 is 14 residues. V lost 0 bases, J lost 8 bases, and 11 bases lay in between. The CDR3 nucleotides are TGTGCCTGGAGTGTAACGACAGGATATTCACCCCTCCACTTT. Protein product: CAWSVTTGYSPLHF.

This clone was seen only a few times. V usage is TRBV28 and J usage is TRBJ1-1; 10 bases are shared with TRBD1. This CDR3 is built from 21 residues. Looked up from germline, CDR1 is MDHEN and CDR2 is SYDVKM. With V trimmed by 2 bases and J by 5 bases, 23 bases remained unmatched. The CDR3 region has the DNA TGTGCCAGCAGTTTAGGTCTACCCGGGACAGGGGTTTTTATAAGTCGGACTGAAGCTTTCTTT. It specifies CASSLGLPGTGVFISRTEAFF.